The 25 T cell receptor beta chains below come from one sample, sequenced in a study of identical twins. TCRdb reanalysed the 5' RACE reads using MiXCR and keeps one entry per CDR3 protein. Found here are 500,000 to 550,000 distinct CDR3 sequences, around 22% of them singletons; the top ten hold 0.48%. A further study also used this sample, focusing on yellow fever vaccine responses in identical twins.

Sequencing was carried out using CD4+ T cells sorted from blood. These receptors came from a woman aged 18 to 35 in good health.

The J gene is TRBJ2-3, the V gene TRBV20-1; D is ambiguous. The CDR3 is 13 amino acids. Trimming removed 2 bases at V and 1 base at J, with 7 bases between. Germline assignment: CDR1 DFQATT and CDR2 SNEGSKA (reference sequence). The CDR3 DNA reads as TGCAGTGCTAGATATCGGGGCACAGATACGCAGTATTTT. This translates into CSARYRGTDTQYF.

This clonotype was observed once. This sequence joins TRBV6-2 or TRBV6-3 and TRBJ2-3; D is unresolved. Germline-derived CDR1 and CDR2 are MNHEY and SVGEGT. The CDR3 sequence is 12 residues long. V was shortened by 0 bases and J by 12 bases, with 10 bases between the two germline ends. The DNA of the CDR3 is TGTGCCAGCAGTTACTCGAAGGCTAGACAGTATTTT. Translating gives CASSYSKARQYF.

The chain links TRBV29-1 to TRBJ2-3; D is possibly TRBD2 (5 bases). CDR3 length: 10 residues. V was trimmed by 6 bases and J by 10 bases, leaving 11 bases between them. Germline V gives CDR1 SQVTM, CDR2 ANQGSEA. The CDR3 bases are TGCAGCGTGACGAAGGAGGCGCAGTATTTT. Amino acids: CSVTKEAQYF.

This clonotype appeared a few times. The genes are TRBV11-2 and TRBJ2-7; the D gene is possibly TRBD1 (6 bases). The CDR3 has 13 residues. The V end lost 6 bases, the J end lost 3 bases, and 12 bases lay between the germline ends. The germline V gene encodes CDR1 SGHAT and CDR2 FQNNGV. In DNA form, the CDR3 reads TGTGCCAGCAGGTTGACAGGCAGCTACGAGCAGTACGTC. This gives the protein CASRLTGSYEQYV.

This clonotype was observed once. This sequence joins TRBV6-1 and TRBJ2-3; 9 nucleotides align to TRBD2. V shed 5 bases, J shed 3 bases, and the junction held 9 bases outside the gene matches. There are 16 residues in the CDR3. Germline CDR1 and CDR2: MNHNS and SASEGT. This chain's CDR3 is CASSHNSGSKTDTQYF. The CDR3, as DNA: TGTGCCAGCAGTCATAATAGCGGGAGCAAAACAGATACGCAGTATTTT.

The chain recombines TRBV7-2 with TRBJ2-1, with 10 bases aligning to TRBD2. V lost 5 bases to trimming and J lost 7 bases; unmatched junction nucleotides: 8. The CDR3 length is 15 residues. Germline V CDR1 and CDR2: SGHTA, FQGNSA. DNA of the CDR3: TGTGCCAGCAGCGGAACTAGCGGGATTCTAAATGAGCAGTTCTTC. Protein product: CASSGTSGILNEQFF.

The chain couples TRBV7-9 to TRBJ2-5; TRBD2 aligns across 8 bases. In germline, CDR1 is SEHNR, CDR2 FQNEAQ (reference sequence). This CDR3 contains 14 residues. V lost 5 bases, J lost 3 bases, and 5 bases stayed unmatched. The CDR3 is CASSPERGKETQYF. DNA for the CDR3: TGTGCCAGCAGCCCAGAGCGGGGGAAAGAGACCCAGTACTTC. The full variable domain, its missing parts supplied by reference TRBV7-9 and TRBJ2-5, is DTGVSQNPRHKITKRGQNVTFRCDPISEHNRLYWYRQTLGQGPEFLTYFQNEAQLEKSRLLSDRFSAERPKGSFSTLEIQRTEQGDSAMYLCASSPERGKETQYFGPGTRLLVL.

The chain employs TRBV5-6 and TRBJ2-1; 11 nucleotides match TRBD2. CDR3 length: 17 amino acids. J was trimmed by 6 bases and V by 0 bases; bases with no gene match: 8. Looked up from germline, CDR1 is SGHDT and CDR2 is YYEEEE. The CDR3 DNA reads TGTGCCAGCAGCTTGGTTTCTAGCGGGAGGACTTCCAATGAGCAGTTCTTC. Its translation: CASSLVSSGRTSNEQFF.

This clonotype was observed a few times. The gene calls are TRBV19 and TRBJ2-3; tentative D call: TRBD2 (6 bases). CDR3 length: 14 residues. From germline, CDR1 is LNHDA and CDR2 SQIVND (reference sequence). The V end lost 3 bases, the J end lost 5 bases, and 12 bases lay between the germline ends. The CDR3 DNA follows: TGTGCCAGTAGTATGAGGAGGGAAGGAGATACGCAGTATTTT. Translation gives CASSMRREGDTQYF.

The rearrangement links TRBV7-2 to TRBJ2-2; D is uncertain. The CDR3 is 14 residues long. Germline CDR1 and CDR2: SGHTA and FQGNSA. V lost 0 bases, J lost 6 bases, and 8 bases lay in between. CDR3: CASSLAAVAGELFF. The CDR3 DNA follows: TGTGCCAGCAGCTTAGCGGCGGTTGCCGGGGAGCTGTTTTTT.

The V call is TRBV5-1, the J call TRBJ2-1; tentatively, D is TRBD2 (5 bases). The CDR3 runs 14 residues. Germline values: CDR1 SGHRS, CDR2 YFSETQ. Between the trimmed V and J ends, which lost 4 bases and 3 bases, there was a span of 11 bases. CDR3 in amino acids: CASSGNGNYNEQFF. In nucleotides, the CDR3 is TGCGCCAGCAGCGGGAACGGGAACTACAATGAGCAGTTCTTC.

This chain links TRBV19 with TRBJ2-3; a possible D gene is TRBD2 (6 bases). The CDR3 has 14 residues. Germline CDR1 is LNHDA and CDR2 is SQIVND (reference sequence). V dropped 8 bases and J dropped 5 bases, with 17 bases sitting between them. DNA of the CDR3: TGTGCCAGTTCGGATGGGGGGTTGGAAGATACGCAGTATTTT. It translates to CASSDGGLEDTQYF.

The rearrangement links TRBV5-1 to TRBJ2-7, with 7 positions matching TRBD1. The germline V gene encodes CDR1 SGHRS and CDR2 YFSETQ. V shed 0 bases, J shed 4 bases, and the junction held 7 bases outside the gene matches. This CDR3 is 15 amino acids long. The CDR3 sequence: CASSLEPGRGYEQYV. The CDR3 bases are TGCGCCAGCAGCTTGGAGCCCGGCAGGGGGTACGAGCAGTACGTC.

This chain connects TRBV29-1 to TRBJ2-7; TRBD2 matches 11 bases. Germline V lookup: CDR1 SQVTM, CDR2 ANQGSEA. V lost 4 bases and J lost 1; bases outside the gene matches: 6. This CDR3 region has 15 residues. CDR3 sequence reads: CSVAVAGGESYEQYF. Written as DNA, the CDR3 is TGCAGCGTTGCGGTAGCGGGAGGGGAATCCTACGAGCAGTACTTC.

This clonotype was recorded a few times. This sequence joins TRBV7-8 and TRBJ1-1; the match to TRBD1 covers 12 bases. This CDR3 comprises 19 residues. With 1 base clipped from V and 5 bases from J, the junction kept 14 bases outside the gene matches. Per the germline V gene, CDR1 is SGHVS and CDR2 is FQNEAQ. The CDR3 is CASSLVGTGGSISRTEAFF. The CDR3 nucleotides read TGTGCCAGCAGCTTAGTAGGGACAGGGGGCTCAATCAGTCGGACTGAAGCTTTCTTT.

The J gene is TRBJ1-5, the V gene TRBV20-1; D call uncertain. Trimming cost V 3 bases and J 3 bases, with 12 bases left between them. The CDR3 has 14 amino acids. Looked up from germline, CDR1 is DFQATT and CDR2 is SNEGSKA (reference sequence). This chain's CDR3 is CSARAWSPNQPQHF. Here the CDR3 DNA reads TGCAGTGCTAGGGCTTGGAGTCCCAATCAGCCCCAGCATTTT.

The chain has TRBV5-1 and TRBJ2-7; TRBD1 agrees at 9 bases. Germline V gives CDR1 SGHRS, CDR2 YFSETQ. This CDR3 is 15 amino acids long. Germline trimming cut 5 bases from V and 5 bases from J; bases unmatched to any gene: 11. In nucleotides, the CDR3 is TGCGCCAGCAGTCCCGGGACAGGGATTCGACACGAGCAGTACGTC. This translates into CASSPGTGIRHEQYV.

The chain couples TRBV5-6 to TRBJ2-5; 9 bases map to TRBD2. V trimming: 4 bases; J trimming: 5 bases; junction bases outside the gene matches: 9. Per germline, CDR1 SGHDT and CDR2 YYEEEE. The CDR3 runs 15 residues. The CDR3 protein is CASSIIAGALETQYF. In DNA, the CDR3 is TGTGCCAGCAGCATCATAGCGGGGGCCTTGGAGACCCAGTACTTC.

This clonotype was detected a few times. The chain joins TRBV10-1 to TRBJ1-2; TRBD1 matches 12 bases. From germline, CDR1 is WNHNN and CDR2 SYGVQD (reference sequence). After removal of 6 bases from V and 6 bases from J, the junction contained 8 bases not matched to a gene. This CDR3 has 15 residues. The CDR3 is CASSRDRGRRNGYTF. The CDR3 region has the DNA TGCGCCAGCAGCCGGGACAGGGGGCGTCGGAATGGCTACACCTTC.

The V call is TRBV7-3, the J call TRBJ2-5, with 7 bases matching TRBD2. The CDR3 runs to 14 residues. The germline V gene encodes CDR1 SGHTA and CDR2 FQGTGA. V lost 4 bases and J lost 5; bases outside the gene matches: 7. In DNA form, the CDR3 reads TGTGCCAGCAGCTCCCAGGGAGGGATGGAGACCCAGTACTTC. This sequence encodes CASSSQGGMETQYF.

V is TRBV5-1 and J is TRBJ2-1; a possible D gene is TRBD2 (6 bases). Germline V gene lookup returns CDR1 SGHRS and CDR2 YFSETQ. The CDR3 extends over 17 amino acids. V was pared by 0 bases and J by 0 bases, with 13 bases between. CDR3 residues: CASSLGGTSPSYNEQFF. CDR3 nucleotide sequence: TGCGCCAGCAGCTTGGGGGGGACTTCCCCCTCCTACAATGAGCAGTTCTTC.

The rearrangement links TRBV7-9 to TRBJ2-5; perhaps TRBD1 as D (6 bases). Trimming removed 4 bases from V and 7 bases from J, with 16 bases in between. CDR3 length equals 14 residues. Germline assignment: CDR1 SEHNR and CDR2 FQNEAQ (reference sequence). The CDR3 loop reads CASSSADRSGTQYF. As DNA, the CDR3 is TGTGCCAGCAGCTCCGCAGACAGGTCGGGGACCCAGTACTTC.

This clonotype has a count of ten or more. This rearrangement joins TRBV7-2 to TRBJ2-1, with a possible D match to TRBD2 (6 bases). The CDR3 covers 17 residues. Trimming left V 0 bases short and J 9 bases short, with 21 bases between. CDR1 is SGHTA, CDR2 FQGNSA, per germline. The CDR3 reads CASSLARGLRNLGEQFF. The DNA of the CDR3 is TGTGCCAGCAGCTTAGCGAGGGGACTCCGAAATCTCGGTGAGCAGTTCTTC.

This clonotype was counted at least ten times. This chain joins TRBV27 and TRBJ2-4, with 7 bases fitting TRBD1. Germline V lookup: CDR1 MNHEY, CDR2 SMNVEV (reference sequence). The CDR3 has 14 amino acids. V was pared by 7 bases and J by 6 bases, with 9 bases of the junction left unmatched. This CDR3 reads CASTPRGRPNIQYF. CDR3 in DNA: TGTGCCAGCACTCCCAGGGGGAGACCAAACATTCAGTACTTC.

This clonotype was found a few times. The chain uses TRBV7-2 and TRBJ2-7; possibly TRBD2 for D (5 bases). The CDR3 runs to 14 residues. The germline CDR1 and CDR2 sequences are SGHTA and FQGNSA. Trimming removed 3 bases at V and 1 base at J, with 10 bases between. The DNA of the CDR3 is TGTGCCAGCAGCTTTAAAGGACTTTCCTACGAGCAGTACTTC. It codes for CASSFKGLSYEQYF.